A selection of T cell receptor beta chains follows, all from one sample in a study of T cells after yellow fever vaccination. TCRdb reprocessed the 5' RACE reads via MiXCR and lists one record per CDR3 protein. The data hold more than 120,000 distinct CDR3 sequences, with roughly 8% observed a single time. The material sequenced was CD4+ T cells sorted from PBMCs, taken 5 days after the yellow fever booster vaccination. Source of these receptors: a man younger than 45 who received the YFV17D yellow fever vaccine. The CDR3 runs from the conserved cysteine through the conserved F or W. The D gene is left open where the match is weak. Clone size reads once, few, many, or a class if the clone is expanded.

abundance: many; v_gene: TRBV27; j_gene: TRBJ1-6; d_gene: TRBD1; CDR3nt: TGTGCCAGCAGTCTCGAAGGGGCAGGGGGACGTGGACCCCTCCACTTT; CDR3aa: CASSLEGAGGRGPLHF
abundance: few; v_gene: TRBV28; j_gene: TRBJ1-4; d_gene: NA; CDR3nt: TGTGCCAGCAGTTTCAGACAGTTTAATGAAAAACTGTTTTTT; CDR3aa: CASSFRQFNEKLFF
abundance: many; v_gene: TRBV7-2; j_gene: TRBJ1-3; d_gene: NA; CDR3nt: TGTGCCAGCAGCTTAGACGGGGGACCGGCTGGAAACACCATATATTTT; CDR3aa: CASSLDGGPAGNTIYF
abundance: few; v_gene: TRBV20-1; j_gene: TRBJ2-1; d_gene: TRBD2; CDR3nt: TGCAGTGCTAGAGATATACAGCGGGGTGGGTATAATGAGCAGTTCTTC; CDR3aa: CSARDIQRGGYNEQFF
abundance: many; v_gene: TRBV20-1; j_gene: TRBJ2-7; d_gene: TRBD2; CDR3nt: TGCAGTGTAAGAGGACTAGCGGGAGTTTCATCATCCTACGAGCAGTACTTC; CDR3aa: CSVRGLAGVSSSYEQYF
abundance: many; v_gene: TRBV27; j_gene: TRBJ2-2; d_gene: TRBD1; CDR3nt: TGTGCCAGCAGTTTATCGTCGGACACAGGGGCAGCCGGGGAGCTGTTTTTT; CDR3aa: CASSLSSDTGAAGELFF
abundance: many; v_gene: TRBV9; j_gene: TRBJ1-4; d_gene: NA; CDR3nt: TGTGCCAGCAGCGTAGTCGATATGGGGACGCGGGGTGAAAAACTGTTTTTT; CDR3aa: CASSVVDMGTRGEKLFF
abundance: many; v_gene: TRBV30; j_gene: TRBJ2-5; d_gene: NA; CDR3nt: TGTGCCTGGAGCACTAGCCAAGAGACCCAGTACTTC; CDR3aa: CAWSTSQETQYF
abundance: many; v_gene: TRBV14; j_gene: TRBJ2-1; d_gene: NA; CDR3nt: TGTGCCAGCAGTCCGGGACCCCTAACCTACAATGAGCAGTTCTTC; CDR3aa: CASSPGPLTYNEQFF
abundance: many; v_gene: TRBV24-1; j_gene: TRBJ2-5; d_gene: TRBD1; CDR3nt: TGTGCCACCAGTGATAAGGGACAGGATCCGCAGACTCGTCGGGCGACCCAGTACTTC; CDR3aa: CATSDKGQDPQTRRATQYF
abundance: many; v_gene: TRBV10-2; j_gene: TRBJ2-7; d_gene: TRBD2; CDR3nt: TGCGCCAGCAGGACTAGCGGGACCCTGTTCTACGAGCAGTACTTC; CDR3aa: CASRTSGTLFYEQYF
abundance: few; v_gene: TRBV20-1; j_gene: TRBJ2-5; d_gene: NA; CDR3nt: TGCAGTCAGAGGGGGCAAGAGACCCAGTACTTC; CDR3aa: CSQRGQETQYF
abundance: few; v_gene: TRBV4-2; j_gene: TRBJ2-2; d_gene: NA; CDR3nt: TGTGCCAGCAGCCAAGCCTGGGGCGTGAGGAGCGGGGAGCTGTTTTTT; CDR3aa: CASSQAWGVRSGELFF